This T cell receptor beta chain was documented in a study of CD8 T cells in ankylosing spondylitis. Study-wide findings and caveats: Clones linked with disease were CD8+ and fairly uncommon in the peripheral blood.

In its sample, this clonotype was seen many times. The antigen is not known. TCRdb re-analysed the 5' RACE reads in MiXCR, keeping a single row per CDR3 protein. The repertoire consists of 340,000 or so distinct CDR3 sequences, with around 15% occurring once and the leading ten covering approximately 1%. V was trimmed by 2 bases and J by 4 bases, leaving 10 bases between them. CDR1 and CDR2 (germline): SGHRS, YFSETQ. The CDR3 spans 14 residues. Sequenced material: blood, either unsorted or a sorted T cell fraction (not recorded which). This receptor was obtained from a male donor with ankylosing spondylitis or in good health (not recorded which). The chain recombines TRBV5-1 with TRBJ1-3, with no clear D. CDR3 DNA sequence: TGCGCCAGCAGCTTAGCATCCGAGGGAAACACCATATATTTT. It encodes CASSLASEGNTIYF.